These 26 T cell receptor beta chains were all obtained from the same sample, sequenced in a study of T cells in Graves' hyperthyroidism and ophthalmopathy. It was RNA transcripts that yielded the amplified TCR beta CDR3 regions. Primed by the HTBI set, a first-round RT-PCR was run on the TCR CDR3. TCRdb re-derived calls from the multiplex PCR reads in MiXCR, one entry per CDR3 protein. Among some 570,000 distinct CDR3 sequences listed, roughly 17% were seen once. The sequenced sample was blood. These receptors all stem from a woman aged 18-29 years with Graves' ophthalmopathy.

This clonotype showed up just a few times. The CDR3 DNA is TGCGCCAGCAGCCAGGGCGAGGGATCCGGGAACACTGAAGCTTTCTTT. Translation gives CASSQGEGSGNTEAFF. V gene TRBV4-3 combines with J gene TRBJ1-1; no definite D call. V gave up 3 bases and J gave up 1 base, with 15 bases separating them. CDR1 LGHNA and CDR2 YSLEER come from the germline V gene. The CDR3 is 16 amino acids.

The genes are TRBV7-2 and TRBJ1-4; 9 bases match TRBD1. V shed 6 bases and J 8 bases; nucleotides not matched to a gene: 16. The CDR3 spans 17 residues. In germline, CDR1 is SGHTA, CDR2 FQGNSA. CDR3 DNA sequence: TGTGCCAGCAGTGAATCCTTCACAGGGGGCGCAGGCGAAAAACTGTTTTTT. This gives the protein CASSESFTGGAGEKLFF.

V and J are TRBV3-1 and TRBJ2-2, with TRBD2 identical over 8 bases. The germline CDR1 and CDR2 sequences are LGHDT and YNNKEL (reference sequence). Unmatched junction bases numbered 8, after V lost 1 base and J lost 1 base. This CDR3 region has 18 residues. In nucleotides, the CDR3 is TGTGCCAGCAGCCAAGTTCGGAGCGGGGGCCTGAACACCGGGGAGCTGTTTTTT. Its translation is CASSQVRSGGLNTGELFF.

The gene calls are TRBV27 and TRBJ2-7, with TRBD2 matching over 14 bases. Germline CDR1 reads MNHEY; CDR2 reads SMNVEV (reference sequence). V trimming: 5 bases; J trimming: 5 bases; junction bases outside the gene matches: 5. The CDR3 is 15 residues long. The CDR3 here is CASSRTSGRWNEQYF. The CDR3 DNA is TGTGCCAGCAGTCGGACTAGCGGGAGGTGGAACGAGCAGTACTTC.

This clonotype was seen many times. This chain connects TRBV10-3 to TRBJ1-5; 9 nucleotides align to TRBD1. Trimming at V came to 2 bases and at J to 3 bases, leaving 2 bases not matched to a gene. The germline CDR1 and CDR2 sequences are ENHRY and SYGVKD. CDR3 length: 15 amino acids. The CDR3 region has the DNA TGTGCCATCAGTGAGGGGACAGGGAACAATCAGCCCCAGCATTTT. This codes for CAISEGTGNNQPQHF.

This clonotype was seen repeatedly, ten times or more. This CDR3 reads CASSLGTISTDTQYF. In nucleotides, the CDR3 is TGCGCCAGCAGCTTGGGGACAATTAGCACAGATACGCAGTATTTT. The V call is TRBV5-1, the J call TRBJ2-3, with D perhaps TRBD1 (5 bases). The CDR3 has 15 amino acids. V was clipped by 0 bases and J by 0 bases, with 8 bases between them. Germline values: CDR1 SGHRS, CDR2 YFSETQ.

This clonotype appeared many times. This chain links TRBV7-2 with TRBJ2-7, with 12 nucleotides matching TRBD2. The CDR3 runs to 16 residues. Germline assignment: CDR1 SGHTA and CDR2 FQGNSA. The trim removed 1 base at V and 6 bases at J, leaving 7 bases unmatched. This CDR3 reads CASSLVPMTSGSEQYF. CDR3 nucleotides: TGTGCCAGCAGCTTAGTTCCGATGACTAGCGGGAGCGAGCAGTACTTC.

V usage is TRBV29-1 and J usage is TRBJ2-2; D gene uncertain. The germline V gene encodes CDR1 SQVTM and CDR2 ANQGSEA. The V end was cut by 4 bases, the J end by 2 bases, with 5 bases between. CDR3 length equals 12 residues. DNA for the CDR3: TGCAGCGTTGGGGATAACACCGGGGAGCTGTTTTTT. This codes for CSVGDNTGELFF.

V and J are TRBV7-9 and TRBJ1-1; a weak D match, TRBD1 (6 bases). V lost 4 bases and J 4 bases, leaving 16 bases between the germline ends. From germline, CDR1 is SEHNR and CDR2 FQNEAQ (reference sequence). The CDR3 loop spans 15 amino acids. The CDR3 loop reads CASSSVGGPSTEAFF. The CDR3 nucleotides are TGTGCCAGCAGCTCAGTGGGGGGGCCCAGCACTGAAGCTTTCTTT.

The chain carries TRBV4-3 and TRBJ1-5; 7 positions match TRBD1. The CDR3 is 18 residues long. Trimming at V came to 4 bases and at J to 0 bases, leaving 12 bases not matched to a gene. CDR1 is LGHNA and CDR2 is YSLEER in the germline V gene. CDR3 protein: CASSRWVGTDDSNQPQHF. For the CDR3, the DNA is TGCGCCAGCAGCCGATGGGTTGGGACAGACGATAGCAATCAGCCCCAGCATTTT.

As concerns this clonotype: This clone may be a read error of a much larger clone one base away. The chain recombines TRBV20-1 with TRBJ1-1, with D possibly TRBD1 on 5 matching bases. Germline CDR1 is DFQATT and CDR2 is SNEGSKA (reference sequence). This CDR3 has 16 amino acids. V shed 8 bases and J shed 3 bases, with 25 bases lying between them. CDR3 coding DNA: TGCAGTCCCGACTTCTATTCTTTCCGGGGCTACACTGAAGCTTTCTTT. It yields the protein CSPDFYSFRGYTEAFF.

This clonotype occurred many times. V and J are TRBV7-9 and TRBJ2-3; TRBD2 agrees at 9 bases. Germline lookup yields CDR1 SEHNR and CDR2 FQNEAQ (reference sequence). CDR3 length equals 20 residues. Trimming at V came to 4 bases and at J to 1 base, leaving 18 bases not matched to a gene. In DNA form, the CDR3 reads TGTGCCAGCAGCTCACCAAGAGATGGCGGGGGGGAATTTGGCACAGATACGCAGTATTTT. Translation gives CASSSPRDGGGEFGTDTQYF. The full variable domain, its missing parts supplied by reference TRBV7-9 and TRBJ2-3, is DTGVSQNPRHKITKRGQNVTFRCDPISEHNRLYWYRQTLGQGPEFLTYFQNEAQLEKSRLLSDRFSAERPKGSFSTLEIQRTEQGDSAMYLCASSSPRDGGGEFGTDTQYFGPGTRLTVL.

This clonotype was detected a few times. The chain joins TRBV2 to TRBJ1-3; no firm D call. V lost 3 bases to trimming and J lost 4 bases, with 4 bases between them. CDR3 length: 12 residues. CDR1 and CDR2 from the germline V gene are SNHLY and FYNNEI. The CDR3: CASSDPGNTIYF. The CDR3, as DNA: TGTGCCAGCAGTGACCCAGGAAACACCATATATTTT.

This clonotype has at least ten counts. V usage is TRBV6-5 and J usage is TRBJ2-7, with D possibly TRBD1 on 5 matching bases. Germline V gene lookup returns CDR1 MNHEY and CDR2 SVGAGI. The CDR3 totals 14 residues. V was shortened by 0 bases and J by 4 bases, with 10 bases between the two germline ends. The CDR3 protein is CASSYSAGKYEQYF. The CDR3 nucleotides are TGTGCCAGCAGTTACTCTGCAGGGAAATACGAGCAGTACTTC.

Of note for this clonotype: Its ends do not fully match the called genes, so a read error is possible. The chain has TRBV29-1 and TRBJ2-1, with D possibly TRBD1 on 5 matching bases. The CDR3 covers 16 residues. The germline gives CDR1 SQVTM, CDR2 ANQGSEA. This CDR3 is CSVGTRTSISYNEQLF. Written as DNA, the CDR3 is TGCAGCGTTGGGACCAGGACATCCATCTCCTACAATGAGCAGCTCTTC.

About this clonotype: Sequence at one end of the junction differs from germline and may be a read error. The CDR3 here is CVTSREGVNEKLFF. CDR3 sequence (DNA): TGTGTCACCAGCAGAGAAGGGGTTAATGAAAAACTGTTTTTT. The chain carries TRBV15 and TRBJ1-4; D perhaps matches TRBD1 (5 bases). The CDR3 has 14 residues. Germline lookup yields CDR1 LNHNV and CDR2 YYDKDF (reference sequence). Looking up the rest from reference TRBV15 and TRBJ1-4 gives the full variable domain: DAMVIQNPRYQVTQFGKPVTLSCSQTLNHNVMYWYQQKSSQAPKLLFHYYDKDFNNEADTPDNFQSRRPNTSFCFLDIRSPGLGDTAMYLCVTSREGVNEKLFFGSGTQLSVL.

This chain links TRBV20-1 with TRBJ2-3; 10 positions agree with TRBD1. The CDR3 is made up of 14 amino acids. In germline, CDR1 is DFQATT, CDR2 SNEGSKA (reference sequence). V dropped 3 bases and J dropped 4; count of bases not matched to a gene: 4. CDR3 region: CSARDDRGPDTQYF. The CDR3 coding sequence is TGCAGTGCTAGGGATGACAGGGGGCCAGATACGCAGTATTTT.

This clonotype was found many times. This chain links TRBV28 with TRBJ2-3, with D unresolved. V lost 4 bases and J 2 bases, leaving 10 bases between the germline ends. The CDR3 contains 14 residues. From germline, CDR1 is MDHEN and CDR2 SYDVKM. CDR3 DNA sequence: TGTGCCAGCAGTTCCCCGGCTATCACAGATACGCAGTATTTT. Its protein product is CASSSPAITDTQYF.

This clonotype was recorded many times. J is TRBJ2-7 and V is TRBV5-1, with 8 bases aligning to TRBD1. This CDR3 is 15 amino acids long. The V and J ends lost 4 bases and 0 bases, in that order; junction bases with no gene match: 6. CDR1 SGHRS and CDR2 YFSETQ come from the germline V gene. The CDR3 is CASSPTGTGSYEQYF. The DNA of the CDR3 is TGCGCCAGCAGCCCGACCGGGACAGGCTCCTACGAGCAGTACTTC.

In the case of this clonotype: A much larger clone differs from this one at a single base, so this may be a read error. The V gene is TRBV28, the J gene TRBJ2-7; TRBD1 might be the D (5 bases). Germline V gene sequence: CDR1 MDHEN, CDR2 SYDVKM. This CDR3 is built from 14 residues. The V end lost 11 bases, the J end lost 2 bases, and 19 bases lay between the germline ends. The CDR3 here is CAGIPRVLAYEQYF. DNA of the CDR3: TGTGCCGGCATTCCCAGGGTGTTGGCCTACGAGCAGTACTTC.

This clonotype was seen a single time. A single base separates this from a much larger clone, so it may be a read error. This likely comes from a read error, as the CDR3 has no conserved phenylalanine or tryptophan at its end. The chain employs TRBV18 and TRBJ2-7; a possible D gene is TRBD1 (6 bases). From germline, CDR1 is KGHSH and CDR2 LQKENI. The CDR3 runs to 15 residues. Trimming stripped 4 bases from V and 1 base from J, with 14 bases between. The CDR3 sequence is CASSLIETGSYEQYS. The CDR3 nucleotides are TGTGCCAGCTCACTCATAGAGACAGGATCCTACGAGCAGTACTCC.

CDR3 loop: CASSNAEGPSTDTQYF. The DNA of the CDR3 is TGTGCCAGCAGTAACGCTGAAGGTCCAAGCACAGATACGCAGTATTTT. This sequence joins TRBV7-6 and TRBJ2-3; D gene uncertain. Trimming shortened V by 6 bases and J by 0 bases, and 16 bases separated the two germline ends. The germline CDR1 and CDR2 sequences are SGHVS and FNYEAQ. The CDR3 spans 16 residues.

This clonotype was counted ten times or more. The chain combines TRBV6-2 or TRBV6-3 with TRBJ2-7; tentative D call: TRBD1 (7 bases). Germline CDR1 is MNHEY and CDR2 is SVGEGT. The CDR3 sequence is 14 residues long. V dropped 7 bases and J dropped 4 bases, with 17 bases sitting between them. The CDR3 protein is CASKGRQGGYEQYF. In nucleotides, the CDR3 is TGTGCCAGCAAAGGCCGACAGGGAGGATACGAGCAGTACTTC.

The chain combines TRBV20-1 with TRBJ1-3; D not certain. Germline V CDR1 and CDR2: DFQATT, SNEGSKA (reference sequence). Trimming stripped 4 bases from V and 0 bases from J, with 16 bases between. CDR3 length: 16 residues. CDR3 bases: TGCAGTGCTATCCTTTACAGCGGAGTCTCTGGAAACACCATATATTTT. Protein: CSAILYSGVSGNTIYF.

In its sample, this clonotype was seen many times. The chain carries TRBV7-3 and TRBJ2-1, with D perhaps matching TRBD1 (6 bases). The V gene lost 3 bases and the J gene lost 7 bases, with 13 bases spanning the gap. CDR1 is SGHTA and CDR2 is FQGTGA in the germline V gene. There are 14 residues in the CDR3. In DNA form, the CDR3 reads TGTGCCAGCAGCTTTAAAGGGGGTGGGAATGAGCAGTTCTTC. Amino acid sequence: CASSFKGGGNEQFF.

This chain connects TRBV27 to TRBJ2-1; 7 bases fit TRBD2. Germline trimming cut 1 base from V and 9 bases from J; bases unmatched to any gene: 12. Germline CDR1 is MNHEY and CDR2 is SMNVEV (reference sequence). CDR3 length equals 16 residues. CDR3 nucleotides: TGTGCCAGCAGTTTATTTGTTGGGGGAGGGGATAGTGAGCAGTTCTTC. Translated, it gives CASSLFVGGGDSEQFF.